This T cell receptor beta chain was found in a study of T-cell reconstitution after alpha-beta-depleted transplantation in children. This CDR3 is built from 16 residues. The V gene lost 5 bases and the J gene lost 6 bases, with 24 bases spanning the gap. Germline V lookup: CDR1 DFQATT, CDR2 SNEGSKA (reference sequence). Preparation of the TCRbeta library used unique molecular identifiers. Using its own MiXCR run on the PCR reads, TCRdb lists one record per CDR3 protein. The sample contains fewer than 550,000 distinct CDR3 sequences, 11% of which appear only once. This clonotype was obtained from a human donor who donated a stem cell graft to a child with acute myeloid leukemia. The sequencing here drew on PBMCs from the stem cell graft donor, taken from the stem cell graft. The chain employs TRBV20-1 and TRBJ2-3; a weak D match, TRBD2 (6 bases). As DNA, the CDR3 is TGCAGTGCTGCCCGGGACTTTTCTTCCACGGAGGATACGCAGTATTTT. It specifies CSAARDFSSTEDTQYF.